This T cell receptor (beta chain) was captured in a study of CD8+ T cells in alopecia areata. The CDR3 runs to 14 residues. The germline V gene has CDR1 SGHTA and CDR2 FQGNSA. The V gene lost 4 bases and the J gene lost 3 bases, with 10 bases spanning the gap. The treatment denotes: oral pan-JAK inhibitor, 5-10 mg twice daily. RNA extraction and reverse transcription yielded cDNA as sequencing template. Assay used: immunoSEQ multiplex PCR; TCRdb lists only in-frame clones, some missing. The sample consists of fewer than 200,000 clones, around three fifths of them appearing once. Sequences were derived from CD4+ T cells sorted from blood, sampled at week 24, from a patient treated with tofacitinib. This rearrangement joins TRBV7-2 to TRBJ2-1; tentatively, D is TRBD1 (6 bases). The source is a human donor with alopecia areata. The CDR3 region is CASSSRTVYNEQFF. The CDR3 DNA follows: TGTGCCAGCAGCTCTCGGACAGTCTACAATGAGCAGTTCTTC. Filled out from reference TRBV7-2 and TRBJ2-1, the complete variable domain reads GAGVSQSPSNKVTEKGKDVELRCDPISGHTALYWYRQSLGQGLEFLIYFQGNSAPDKSGLPSDRFSAERTGGSVSTLTIQRTQQEDSAVYLCASSSRTVYNEQFFGPGTRLTVL.